The 14 T cell receptor beta chains reported below all come from one sample, sequenced in a study of early stage breast cancer tumors. This table comes from immunoSEQ multiplex PCR, and its TCRdb copy is limited to in-frame clones, with some not included. The sample carries 8,500 to 10,000 clones, over 70% recorded once. The sample comprised normal breast tissue next to the tumor. These receptor sequences come from a person aged 40 to 49 with breast cancer.

The rearrangement uses TRBV12-5 and TRBJ1-1; D may be TRBD1 (6 bases). The germline V gene encodes CDR1 LGHNT and CDR2 FRNRAP. Between the trimmed V and J ends, which lost 2 bases and 2 bases, there was a span of 12 bases. The length of the CDR3 is 15 residues. The CDR3 loop reads CASGLWAGDNTEAFF. The CDR3 nucleotides are TGTGCTAGTGGTTTGTGGGCAGGGGATAACACTGAAGCTTTCTTT.

The chain combines TRBV7-9 with TRBJ1-2; no firm D call. V lost 3 bases and J lost 6, with 8 bases in between. Germline V gene data show CDR1 as SEHNR and CDR2 as FQNEAQ (reference sequence). The CDR3 spans 12 residues. The CDR3 region is CASSFGPNGYTF. The CDR3 bases are TGTGCCAGCAGCTTCGGCCCGAATGGCTACACCTTC.

The chain has TRBV7-9 and TRBJ2-6; D may be TRBD1 or TRBD2 (6 bases each). V was shortened by 5 bases and J by 0 bases, with 14 bases between the two germline ends. Germline assignment: CDR1 SEHNR and CDR2 FQNEAQ (reference sequence). The CDR3 covers 17 residues. CDR3: CASSPSGAFSGANVLTF. CDR3 sequence (DNA): TGTGCCAGCAGCCCCTCGGGGGCCTTCTCTGGGGCCAACGTCCTGACTTTC.

The chain recombines TRBV6-1 with TRBJ1-3; no clear D. CDR1 is MNHNS and CDR2 is SASEGT in the germline V gene. The germline V and J ends were trimmed by 5 bases and 0 bases, with 11 bases remaining between them. The CDR3 sequence is 15 residues long. The CDR3 coding sequence is TGTGCCAGCAGTTCCGGTCGAAGCTCTGGAAACACCATATATTTT. Its protein product is CASSSGRSSGNTIYF.

V gene TRBV1 combines with J gene TRBJ1-5; the table calls TRBD1, which could not be checked here. TRBV1 is a known pseudogene. The CDR3 runs to 15 residues. CDR3 residues: CTSSLGRGPDQPQHF. The CDR3 DNA is TGCACCAGCAGCCTTGGCAGGGGCCCCGATCAGCCCCAGCATTTT.

This clone showed up just once. The chain joins TRBV7-2 to TRBJ2-3; possibly TRBD1 for D (6 bases). The germline gives CDR1 SGHTA, CDR2 FQGNSA. V lost 3 bases and J 2 bases, leaving 12 bases between the germline ends. The CDR3 covers 15 residues. CDR3 DNA sequence: TGTGCCAGCAGCTTCCTAGGGGGATTCACAGATACGCAGTATTTT. Protein: CASSFLGGFTDTQYF.

J is TRBJ2-6 and V is TRBV18; 8 nucleotides line up with TRBD2. This CDR3 is 19 amino acids long. V shed 3 bases and J 2 bases; nucleotides not matched to a gene: 12. Germline lookup yields CDR1 KGHSH and CDR2 LQKENI. As DNA, the CDR3 is TGTGCCAGCTCACCGCGATCGAGCGGGAGAGGGACTGGGGCCAACGTCCTGACTTTC. Protein: CASSPRSSGRGTGANVLTF.

The J gene is TRBJ2-7, the V gene TRBV6-6, with 10 bases fitting TRBD1. The length of the CDR3 is 14 residues. Trimming at V came to 7 bases and at J to 3 bases, leaving 6 bases not matched to a gene. Per germline, CDR1 MNHNY and CDR2 SVGAGI (reference sequence). The DNA for the CDR3 is TGTGCCAGCACCCACCGGGACAGGGGCTACGAGCAGTACTTC. Its protein is CASTHRDRGYEQYF.

This clone came up a few times. V gene TRBV18 combines with J gene TRBJ2-1, with a weak D call TRBD1 (5 bases). Germline CDR1 reads KGHSH; CDR2 reads LQKENI. The CDR3 sequence is 14 residues long. The V and J ends lost 1 base and 5 bases respectively, with 9 bases between them. CDR3 amino acids: CASSPRTYDNEQFF. The CDR3 bases are TGTGCCAGCTCACCACGGACATACGACAATGAGCAGTTCTTC.

The V call is TRBV7-9, the J call TRBJ2-2; D remains unclear. Germline V CDR1 and CDR2: SEHNR, FQNEAQ (reference sequence). This CDR3 contains 13 residues. V lost 5 bases, J lost 5 bases, and 9 bases lay in between. The CDR3: CASSHDWTGELFF. The CDR3, as DNA: TGTGCCAGCAGCCACGACTGGACCGGGGAGCTGTTTTTT.

This chain connects TRBV30 to TRBJ2-3; D is ambiguous. V lost 3 bases, J lost 4 bases, and 11 bases lay in between. This CDR3 is built from 13 residues. CDR1 is GTSNPN, CDR2 SVGIG, per germline (reference sequence). The CDR3 sequence is CAWSSRSADTQYF. The CDR3 bases are TGTGCCTGGAGCTCAAGAAGCGCAGATACGCAGTATTTT.

V gene TRBV7-2 combines with J gene TRBJ2-7; 9 bases are shared with TRBD1. V was pared by 5 bases and J by 9 bases, with 8 bases of the junction left unmatched. Germline-derived CDR1 and CDR2 are SGHTA and FQGNSA. The CDR3 spans 13 residues. The CDR3 DNA follows: TGTGCCAGCAGCGTACCTCCGGGACAGGGGCAGTACTTC. Encoded protein: CASSVPPGQGQYF.

The V gene is TRBV6-6, the J gene TRBJ1-5, with no clear D. CDR1 and CDR2 (germline): MNHNY, SVGAGI (reference sequence). Deletions cut 0 bases from V and 1 base from J, with 10 bases between. The CDR3 is 16 residues long. CDR3 DNA: TGTGCCAGCAGTTACTCGAGCCCGCGGAGCAATCAGCCCCAGCATTTT. This gives the protein CASSYSSPRSNQPQHF.

The chain links TRBV11-2 to TRBJ1-1; unclear D gene. The V and J ends lost 5 bases and 3 bases respectively, with 10 bases between them. The CDR3 length is 13 residues. CDR1 SGHAT and CDR2 FQNNGV come from the germline V gene. CDR3 DNA: TGTGCCAGCAGCCTCCCCCCTCACACTGAAGCTTTCTTT. Translated, it gives CASSLPPHTEAFF.